A selection of T cell receptor beta chains follows, all from one sample in a study of T cell responses to AZD1222 COVID-19 vaccine. Sequenced by immunoSEQ multiplex PCR; TCRdb stores in-frame clones only, minus some. Counted here are under 200,000 clones, 70% to 90% occurring once; the ten biggest clones make up roughly 27%. The specimen comprised peripheral blood, sampled 28 days after the second AZD1222 dose. The receptors were sampled from an adult who received the AZD1222 COVID-19 vaccine. Both conserved end residues are part of each CDR3. The order of the fields is clone size, V gene, D gene, J gene, CDR3 DNA, CDR3 protein. The D gene is left open where the match is weak. Size is omitted from some rows. Given values are once, few, many or a class for expanded clones.

size: -; V: TRBV4-3; D: -; J: TRBJ1-2; DNA: TGCGCCAGCAGCCATGAGACACCGTTTAACTATGGCTACACCTTC; CDR3: CASSHETPFNYGYTF
size: -; V: TRBV28; D: -; J: TRBJ2-1; DNA: TGTGCCAGCAGTCCAGACAATGAGCAGTTCTTC; CDR3: CASSPDNEQFF
size: -; V: TRBV27; D: -; J: TRBJ1-1; DNA: TGTGCCAGCAGTTTATCGTTCAGGGGGAACACTGAAGCTTTCTTT; CDR3: CASSLSFRGNTEAFF
size: -; V: TRBV19; D: TRBD1; J: TRBJ1-1; DNA: TGTGCCAGTACCATACGGACAGGGGCCGGAATTGGCGCTGAAGCTTTCTTT; CDR3: CASTIRTGAGIGAEAFF
size: -; V: TRBV28; D: TRBD2; J: TRBJ2-3; DNA: TGTGCCAGCAGTTCCGGGACTAGCCCCACAGATACGCAGTATTTT; CDR3: CASSSGTSPTDTQYF
size: -; V: TRBV6-6; D: -; J: TRBJ2-1; DNA: TGTGCCAGCAGTTACTCGGGGGAGTTTGAGCAGTTCTTC; CDR3: CASSYSGEFEQFF
size: few; V: TRBV10-3; D: -; J: TRBJ2-7; DNA: TGTGCCATCAGGGCGGACTCCTACGAGCAGTACTTC; CDR3: CAIRADSYEQYF
size: -; V: TRBV3-1/TRBV3-2; D: TRBD1; J: TRBJ1-2; DNA: TGTGCCAGCAACCACCAACAGGGGGGTGGCTACACCTTC; CDR3: CASNHQQGGGYTF
size: -; V: TRBV7-9; D: -; J: TRBJ1-1; DNA: TGTGCCAGCAGCTTTTCGAACACTGAAGCTTTCTTT; CDR3: CASSFSNTEAFF
size: -; V: TRBV7-9; D: TRBD1; J: TRBJ2-4; DNA: TGTGCCAGCAGCTTAGCGACAGGGGGAGCCAAAAACATTCAGTACTTC; CDR3: CASSLATGGAKNIQYF
size: -; V: TRBV20-1; D: -; J: TRBJ2-7; DNA: TGCAGTGCTAGTCCCTCCTACGAGCAGTACTTC; CDR3: CSASPSYEQYF
size: -; V: TRBV5-4; D: -; J: TRBJ2-5; DNA: TGTGCCAGCAGCTGGGACTCCCAAGAGACCCAGTACTTC; CDR3: CASSWDSQETQYF
size: -; V: TRBV28; D: -; J: TRBJ2-4; DNA: TGTGCCAGCAGTTTATTGGAAAACATTCAGTACTTC; CDR3: CASSLLENIQYF
size: -; V: TRBV18; D: -; J: TRBJ1-4; DNA: TGTGCCAGCTCCCAGCGCCGGGACGGTGGGATAGAAAAACTGTTTTTT; CDR3: CASSQRRDGGIEKLFF
size: -; V: TRBV6-2/TRBV6-3; D: -; J: TRBJ1-5; DNA: TGTGCCAGCAGTTACCTAAGGCTTAGCAATCAGCCCCAGCATTTT; CDR3: CASSYLRLSNQPQHF
size: -; V: TRBV11-3; D: TRBD2; J: TRBJ2-3; DNA: TGTGCCAGCAGCGCATCTAGCGGGAGTAAGACAGATACGCAGTATTTT; CDR3: CASSASSGSKTDTQYF
size: -; V: TRBV19; D: -; J: TRBJ1-1; DNA: TGTGCCAGTAGTAGACTCAGGGGTCCTGACGGCACTGAAGCTTTCTTT; CDR3: CASSRLRGPDGTEAFF
size: -; V: TRBV7-9; D: TRBD1; J: TRBJ2-7; DNA: TGTGCCAGCAGCTTGTACAGGGGGAACCCCTACGAGCAGTACTTC; CDR3: CASSLYRGNPYEQYF
size: -; V: TRBV2; D: TRBD1; J: TRBJ1-5; DNA: TGTGCCAGTTCCAGGGACAGTAGCAATCAGCCCCAGCATTTT; CDR3: CASSRDSSNQPQHF
size: -; V: TRBV15; D: TRBD1; J: TRBJ1-1; DNA: TGTGCCACCAGCAGGGGGACAGGGGCGAACACTGAAGCTTTCTTT; CDR3: CATSRGTGANTEAFF
size: -; V: TRBV28; D: -; J: TRBJ1-2; DNA: TGTGCCAGCAGTTTATCGTCAGGCCCGGGGGGCTACACCTTC; CDR3: CASSLSSGPGGYTF
size: -; V: TRBV7-2; D: -; J: TRBJ2-2; DNA: TGTGCCAGCAGCTTCTCGCATGGGGGCACCGGGGAGCTGTTTTTT; CDR3: CASSFSHGGTGELFF
size: -; V: TRBV5-4; D: TRBD2; J: TRBJ2-2; DNA: TGTGCCAGCAGCCCCAGCGTGACTAGCGGGCCCGGGGAGCTGTTTTTT; CDR3: CASSPSVTSGPGELFF
size: -; V: TRBV19; D: -; J: TRBJ1-2; DNA: TGTGCCAGTAGTATTCAGGAGCGGGGCTATGGCTACACCTTC; CDR3: CASSIQERGYGYTF
size: -; V: TRBV5-8; D: TRBD2; J: TRBJ2-7; DNA: TGTGCCAGCAGCTTTTCGGGATGGGAGGGAGACGAGCAGTACTTC; CDR3: CASSFSGWEGDEQYF
size: -; V: TRBV6-6; D: TRBD1; J: TRBJ1-6; DNA: TGTGCCAGCAGTTACAGGGGGCCAGGGTCACCCCTCCACTTT; CDR3: CASSYRGPGSPLHF
size: -; V: TRBV11-2; D: TRBD2; J: TRBJ2-5; DNA: TGTGCCAGCAGGTCCCCCGGGGGGGCGCCAAGAGAAACCCAGTACTTC; CDR3: CASRSPGGAPRETQYF
size: -; V: TRBV5-1; D: -; J: TRBJ2-1; DNA: TGCGCCAGCAGCTTCCCTAGGTCGGACAATGAGCAGTTCTTC; CDR3: CASSFPRSDNEQFF
size: once; V: TRBV7-2; D: -; J: TRBJ2-2; DNA: TGTGCCAGCAGCTTAGTCCCTTCTTCCGGGGAGCTGTTTTTT; CDR3: CASSLVPSSGELFF
size: -; V: TRBV7-3; D: -; J: TRBJ2-2; DNA: TGTGCCAGCAGCTACGGGGGACCCGGGGAGCTGTTTTTT; CDR3: CASSYGGPGELFF
size: -; V: TRBV2; D: TRBD2; J: TRBJ2-2; DNA: TGTGCCAGCACAAGGACTAGCGGGAACGCGAACACCGGGGAGCTGTTTTTT; CDR3: CASTRTSGNANTGELFF
size: -; V: TRBV6-5; D: -; J: TRBJ1-2; DNA: TGTGCCAGCAGTTACCCCCTCCAGCAGAACTATGGCTACACCTTC; CDR3: CASSYPLQQNYGYTF
size: few; V: TRBV7-2; D: TRBD1; J: TRBJ1-2; DNA: TGTGCCAGCAGCATGGGACAGGGTGGAGGCTACACCTTC; CDR3: CASSMGQGGGYTF
size: -; V: TRBV6-2/TRBV6-3; D: TRBD2; J: TRBJ2-7; DNA: TGTGCCAGCAGTGTTTGGACTAGCGGGAATGGCTACGAGCAGTACTTC; CDR3: CASSVWTSGNGYEQYF
size: -; V: TRBV11-1; D: -; J: TRBJ2-7; DNA: TGTGCCAGCAGCTTACACAGGGATGACGAGCAGTACTTC; CDR3: CASSLHRDDEQYF
size: -; V: TRBV4-2; D: -; J: TRBJ1-4; DNA: TGTGCCAGCAGCCAGACCGAGAGCGAGGCAACTAATGAAAAACTGTTTTTT; CDR3: CASSQTESEATNEKLFF
size: -; V: TRBV6-1; D: -; J: TRBJ2-7; DNA: TGTGCCAGCAGTGAGGCTTTCAGGGGTCTAAACTACGAGCAGTACTTC; CDR3: CASSEAFRGLNYEQYF
size: once; V: TRBV7-2; D: -; J: TRBJ1-1; DNA: TGTGCCAGCAGCCTCCCCAGGAACACTGAAGCTTTCTTT; CDR3: CASSLPRNTEAFF
size: -; V: TRBV19; D: TRBD2; J: TRBJ2-1; DNA: TGTGCCAGTAGTATAGATAGCGGGGACTACAATGAGCAGTTCTTC; CDR3: CASSIDSGDYNEQFF
size: -; V: TRBV7-3; D: -; J: TRBJ2-5; DNA: TGTGCCAGCAGCTTTTCTCGTGGAGAGACCCAGTACTTC; CDR3: CASSFSRGETQYF